This T cell receptor (beta chain) is drawn from a study of beta chain features in type 1 diabetes. Every isolated RNA sample was fully reverse transcribed, so sequencing captured expressed TCRB transcripts. Some clones are missing from TCRdb's copy, which holds only in-frame ones; the method was immunoSEQ multiplex PCR. The sample holds about 220,000 clones, roughly a tenth seen once. Sorting based on CD45RO/CCR7/CD25/CD127/CD95/CD27 separated CD4+ naive, central memory, regulatory and stem cell-like memory cells. This clone was counted at least ten times. The J segment lost 5 bases and the V segment lost 2 bases, leaving 9 bases of the junction unmatched. From germline, CDR1 is MGHRA and CDR2 YSYEKL. CDR3 length equals 16 residues.

Sequenced material: central memory CD4+ T cells from blood. The source of this sequence is a young man in good health. The rearrangement uses TRBV4-1 and TRBJ1-5, with 7 bases lining up with TRBD1. The CDR3 loop is CASSQQPRDRDQPQHF. DNA of the CDR3: TGCGCCAGCAGCCAACAACCCCGGGACAGAGATCAGCCCCAGCATTTT.